These 27 T cell receptor beta chains were all obtained from the same sample, sequenced in a study of CD8+ T cells in alopecia areata. Sequencing templates came from extracted RNA that was reverse transcribed into cDNA. The table came from immunoSEQ multiplex PCR; TCRdb's copy has only in-frame clones and leaves some out. The sample lists 110,000 to 150,000 clones, 85% to 90% occurring once. Treatment meaning: oral pan-JAK inhibitor, 5-10 mg twice daily. This sample comprised CD8+ T cells sorted from blood, obtained at week 4, from a patient treated with tofacitinib. These TCRs come from a human donor with alopecia areata.

The genes are TRBV4-1 and TRBJ2-1; 8 bases match TRBD2. J gave up 2 bases and V 7 bases, and 7 bases lay outside the gene matches. Looked up from germline, CDR1 is MGHRA and CDR2 is YSYEKL. This CDR3 comprises 15 residues. The CDR3 reads CASILVAGPYNEQFF. CDR3 DNA: TGCGCCAGCATACTCGTAGCGGGGCCCTACAATGAGCAGTTCTTC.

The chain carries TRBV7-9 and TRBJ2-4; the D gene could be TRBD1 or TRBD2 (5 bases each). Looked up from germline, CDR1 is SEHNR and CDR2 is FQNEAQ (reference sequence). Trimming pared 7 bases from V and 2 bases from J, leaving 15 bases between. The CDR3 is 15 amino acids. The CDR3 here is CASIAPGASKNIQYF. In DNA, the CDR3 is TGTGCCAGCATCGCCCCCGGGGCCTCCAAAAACATTCAGTACTTC.

This clone showed up just once. The chain employs TRBV9 and TRBJ2-1; TRBD2 agrees at 9 bases. The germline V gene encodes CDR1 SGDLS and CDR2 YYNGEE. The trim removed 4 bases at V and 2 bases at J, leaving 1 base unmatched. The CDR3 sequence is 14 residues long. This CDR3 is CASSSSGAYNEQFF. CDR3 sequence (DNA): TGTGCCAGCAGCTCTAGCGGGGCCTACAATGAGCAGTTCTTC.

This chain links TRBV7-2 with TRBJ2-3; tentatively, D is TRBD1 (6 bases). The CDR3 length is 15 residues. The V gene's germline CDR1 is SGHTA and CDR2 FQGNSA. Between the trimmed V and J ends, which lost 6 bases and 0 bases, there was a span of 13 bases. The CDR3 spells CASSVTGRSTDTQYF. The CDR3 coding sequence is TGTGCCAGCAGTGTTACAGGGAGAAGCACAGATACGCAGTATTTT.

The rearrangement joins TRBV5-4 to TRBJ1-2, with 7 nucleotides matching TRBD1. With 3 bases clipped from V and 5 bases from J, the junction kept 10 bases outside the gene matches. The CDR3 is made up of 15 amino acids. Germline-derived CDR1 and CDR2 are SGHNT and YYREEE (reference sequence). CDR3 residues: CASSSLTGAGYGYTF. The CDR3 DNA follows: TGTGCCAGCAGCTCCCTAACAGGGGCGGGGTATGGCTACACCTTC.

There are a few counts of this clone. The chain couples TRBV19 to TRBJ2-1; TRBD2 agrees at 10 bases. J gave up 4 bases and V 1 base, and 1 base lay outside the gene matches. This CDR3 has 15 amino acids. Germline-derived CDR1 and CDR2 are LNHDA and SQIVND (reference sequence). The CDR3 sequence is CASSIGLAGYNEQFF. CDR3 in DNA: TGTGCCAGTAGTATAGGACTAGCGGGTTACAATGAGCAGTTCTTC.

The chain carries TRBV29-1 and TRBJ2-7; 7 bases fit TRBD1. The ends lost 7 bases at V and 0 bases at J; junction bases unmatched: 9. Germline assignment: CDR1 SQVTM and CDR2 ANQGSEA. CDR3 length: 14 residues. CDR3 residues: CSARETGISYEQYF. In DNA form, the CDR3 reads TGCAGCGCCAGGGAGACAGGGATCTCCTACGAGCAGTACTTC.

This clone was counted a few times. V gene TRBV29-1 combines with J gene TRBJ2-7; D remains ambiguous. Germline V gene sequence: CDR1 SQVTM, CDR2 ANQGSEA. V was pared by 7 bases and J by 5 bases, with 12 bases between. The CDR3 extends over 11 amino acids. The CDR3 sequence: CSGYEGHEQYF. The CDR3 DNA sequence: TGCAGCGGTTATGAAGGCCACGAGCAGTACTTC.

The CDR3 loop is CASSIDPSGQGAYEQYF. The CDR3 coding sequence is TGTGCCAGTAGTATAGATCCTTCGGGACAGGGGGCCTACGAGCAGTACTTC. The chain uses TRBV19 and TRBJ2-7; TRBD1 aligns across 11 bases. The V segment lost 0 bases and the J segment 2 bases; nucleotides outside the gene matches: 6. The CDR3 contains 17 residues. The V gene's germline CDR1 is LNHDA and CDR2 SQIVND (reference sequence).

The V and J genes are TRBV11-2 and TRBJ2-7; D possibly corresponds to TRBD1 (5 bases). CDR3 size: 12 residues. V shed 3 bases and J shed 4 bases, with 7 bases lying between them. Germline CDR1 and CDR2: SGHAT and FQNNGV. In nucleotides, the CDR3 is TGTGCCAGCAGCTTCTCAGGGTACGAGCAGTACTTC. Its protein product is CASSFSGYEQYF. The complete variable domain, with remaining parts taken from reference TRBV11-2 and TRBJ2-7, reads EAGVAQSPRYKIIEKRQSVAFWCNPISGHATLYWYQQILGQGPKLLIQFQNNGVVDDSQLPKDRFSAERLKGVDSTLKIQPAKLEDSAVYLCASSFSGYEQYFGPGTRLTVT.

The V call is TRBV7-9, the J call TRBJ2-7; D is perhaps TRBD2 (5 bases). Germline V lookup: CDR1 SEHNR, CDR2 FQNEAQ (reference sequence). The germline V and J ends were trimmed by 5 bases and 6 bases, with 20 bases remaining between them. The CDR3 totals 15 residues. This CDR3 reads CASSPPNGPAGEQYF. In DNA form, the CDR3 reads TGTGCCAGCAGCCCGCCTAATGGGCCGGCGGGCGAGCAGTACTTC.

V and J are TRBV4-1 and TRBJ2-7; D possibly corresponds to TRBD2 (6 bases). Germline V gives CDR1 MGHRA, CDR2 YSYEKL. Trimming cost V 2 bases and J 2 bases, with 13 bases left between them. There are 15 residues in the CDR3. The chain's CDR3 is CASSQKLAATYEQYF. The CDR3 DNA reads TGCGCCAGCAGCCAAAAACTAGCCGCCACCTACGAGCAGTACTTC.

The chain carries TRBV5-1 and TRBJ2-7, with a weak D call TRBD1 (6 bases). The CDR3 is 14 residues long. Trimming left V 0 bases short and J 2 bases short, with 9 bases between. Germline-derived CDR1 and CDR2 are SGHRS and YFSETQ. CDR3 DNA sequence: TGCGCCAGCAGCTTGGGTCCAGGGGCCTACGAGCAGTACTTC. Its translation is CASSLGPGAYEQYF.

In regard to this clone: An end of the junction differs from the germline gene, which may be a read error. V and J are TRBV9 and TRBJ2-3; maybe TRBD1 (5 bases). Per the germline V gene, CDR1 is SGDLS and CDR2 is YYNGEE. The CDR3 has 10 amino acids. DNA for the CDR3: TGTGCCAGCAGCCCCCACAGGTCTCATTTT. This encodes CASSPHRSHF.

This chain joins TRBV2 and TRBJ1-4; the match to TRBD1 covers 9 bases. Trimming removed 8 bases from V and 7 bases from J; junction bases left unmatched: 5. The germline V gene encodes CDR1 SNHLY and CDR2 FYNNEI. There are 13 residues in the CDR3. The CDR3 DNA reads as TGTGCCAGCCTAGGGACAGGGAGTGAAAAACTGTTTTTT. Its translation is CASLGTGSEKLFF.

The J gene is TRBJ2-7, the V gene TRBV29-1; no definite D call. The length of the CDR3 is 13 residues. V shed 6 bases and J shed 0 bases, with 12 bases lying between them. Germline CDR1 reads SQVTM; CDR2 reads ANQGSEA. CDR3 DNA: TGCAGCGTCGGTGACTGGAGCTCCTACGAGCAGTACTTC. It encodes CSVGDWSSYEQYF.

This clone was counted between two and nine times. The genes are TRBV12-5 and TRBJ2-6; D is undetermined. CDR3 length: 14 residues. Germline CDR1 and CDR2: LGHNT and FRNRAP. V was trimmed by 2 bases and J by 2 bases, leaving 4 bases between them. This CDR3 is CASGLSTGANVLTF. CDR3 nucleotides: TGTGCTAGTGGTTTGAGCACTGGGGCCAACGTCCTGACTTTC.

V is TRBV5-1 and J is TRBJ2-3; 7 bases are a match to TRBD2. The CDR3 covers 14 residues. The trim removed 4 bases at V and 6 bases at J, leaving 8 bases unmatched. CDR1 SGHRS and CDR2 YFSETQ come from the germline V gene. CDR3 coding DNA: TGCGCCAGCAGCGTTGGGGAGGGGTACGATACGCAGTATTTT. It yields the protein CASSVGEGYDTQYF.

The J gene is TRBJ2-1, the V gene TRBV6-1, with 7 positions matching TRBD2. The germline V gene encodes CDR1 MNHNS and CDR2 SASEGT. V trimming: 3 bases; J trimming: 3 bases; junction bases outside the gene matches: 11. The CDR3 runs 17 residues. CDR3 in DNA: TGTGCCAGCAGTGATCCCTTGACGGGAGGCCTCTACAATGAGCAGTTCTTC. This translates into CASSDPLTGGLYNEQFF.

The chain recombines TRBV19 with TRBJ2-3; D is undetermined. The CDR3 is made up of 13 amino acids. V lost 5 bases and J 6 bases, leaving 12 bases between the germline ends. CDR1 and CDR2 from the germline V gene are LNHDA and SQIVND (reference sequence). CDR3 amino acids: CASSVADGDTQYF. Written as DNA, the CDR3 is TGTGCCAGTAGTGTGGCAGATGGGGATACGCAGTATTTT. The complete variable domain, with remaining parts taken from reference TRBV19 and TRBJ2-3, reads DGGITQSPKYLFRKEGQNVTLSCEQNLNHDAMYWYRQDPGQGLRLIYYSQIVNDFQKGDIAEGYSVSREKKESFPLTVTSAQKNPTAFYLCASSVADGDTQYFGPGTRLTVL.

CDR3 sequence reads: CSVERQGIQETQYF. DNA for the CDR3: TGCAGCGTTGAAAGGCAGGGGATCCAAGAGACCCAGTACTTC. The V and J genes are TRBV29-1 and TRBJ2-5; D is perhaps TRBD1 (6 bases). CDR3 length: 14 residues. Germline lookup yields CDR1 SQVTM and CDR2 ANQGSEA. V lost 2 bases and J lost 1, with 11 bases in between.

This clone was seen more than once but under ten times. J is TRBJ2-2 and V is TRBV14, with 7 bases identical to TRBD1. There are 14 residues in the CDR3. With V trimmed by 5 bases and J by 1 base, 1 base remained unmatched. Germline lookup yields CDR1 SGHDN and CDR2 FVKESK. The CDR3 nucleotides are TGTGCCAGCAGCTGGACAGGGAACACCGGGGAGCTGTTTTTT. As protein: CASSWTGNTGELFF.

The V and J genes are TRBV2 and TRBJ2-2; maybe TRBD2 (5 bases). Trimming left V 2 bases short and J 0 bases short, with 13 bases between. Germline V gene sequence: CDR1 SNHLY, CDR2 FYNNEI. The CDR3 is made up of 17 amino acids. The CDR3 sequence is CASSELPSTTNTGELFF. The CDR3 DNA reads TGTGCCAGCAGTGAACTACCTAGCACTACGAACACCGGGGAGCTGTTTTTT.

This clone appeared once. The genes are TRBV27 and TRBJ2-1; 9 bases fit TRBD2. The CDR3 has 15 amino acids. J lost 4 bases, V lost 1 base, and 2 bases had no gene match. CDR1 MNHEY and CDR2 SMNVEV come from the germline V gene (reference sequence). CDR3 nucleotide sequence: TGTGCCAGCAGTTTATTAAGCGGGGGGTACAATGAGCAGTTCTTC. This encodes CASSLLSGGYNEQFF.

This clone was counted once. The J gene is TRBJ2-2, the V gene TRBV30; 9 bases line up with TRBD2. The CDR3 totals 15 residues. The germline gives CDR1 GTSNPN, CDR2 SVGIG (reference sequence). V shed 4 bases, J shed 0 bases, and the junction held 3 bases outside the gene matches. CDR3 loop: CAWIPSGTNTGELFF. The CDR3 nucleotides read TGTGCCTGGATACCTAGCGGGACGAACACCGGGGAGCTGTTTTTT. Full variable domain (remainder filled in from reference TRBV30 and TRBJ2-2): SQTIHQWPATLVQPVGSPLSLECTVEGTSNPNLYWYRQAAGRGLQLLFYSVGIGQISSEVPQNLSASRPQDRQFILSSKKLLLSDSGFYLCAWIPSGTNTGELFFGEGSRLTVL.

The chain employs TRBV25-1 and TRBJ2-7, with 7 bases lining up with TRBD2. This CDR3 has 17 amino acids. Germline V gives CDR1 MGHDK, CDR2 SYGVNS. After removal of 8 bases from V and 0 bases from J, the junction contained 16 bases not matched to a gene. CDR3 nucleotide sequence: TGTGCCAGCCACCCCAGGGAGGGGACGGGGTACTCCTACGAGCAGTACTTC. This codes for CASHPREGTGYSYEQYF.

The chain carries TRBV15 and TRBJ2-7; 8 bases are shared with TRBD1. Trimming took 4 bases from V and 0 from J; bases not matched to a gene: 14. CDR1 and CDR2 (germline): LNHNV, YYDKDF (reference sequence). The CDR3 is 18 residues long. The CDR3 here is CATSTVTSVTGDSYEQYF. The CDR3 nucleotides are TGTGCCACCAGCACAGTTACCTCCGTGACAGGGGACTCCTACGAGCAGTACTTC.